The clone carrying this TCR beta chain appeared a few times. What it binds is not known. The sample belongs to a study of CD8 T cells in ankylosing spondylitis. Germline loops: CDR1 SGHKS, CDR2 YYEKEE (reference sequence). Trimming shortened V by 2 bases and J by 9 bases, and 9 bases separated the two germline ends. The CDR3 is 12 amino acids. Findings and caveats of the study: Ankylosing spondylitis blood seemed to carry a telltale TCR beta motif made of under 10 highly homologous variants.

Using quantitative 5'-RACE with molecular barcodes, the authors made TCR beta libraries. MiXCR was run by TCRdb on the 5' RACE reads, yielding one entry per CDR3 protein. The data contain over 200,000 distinct CDR3 sequences, 15% to 20% of them singletons. The rearrangement links TRBV5-5 to TRBJ2-1; D is unclear. Sequencing used blood, either unsorted or a sorted T cell fraction (not recorded which). The receptor was isolated from a male donor with ankylosing spondylitis. The CDR3 DNA reads as TGTGCCAGCAGCTTCTTAGCACCTGAGCAGTTCTTC. Protein product: CASSFLAPEQFF.